Below, one T cell receptor beta chain is given with its context. These data come from a study of blood T cell repertoires in COVID-19. The repertoire was sequenced with immunoSEQ multiplex PCR; TCRdb's copy has only in-frame clones and lacks some. This table has 140,000 to 150,000 clones, about 87% appearing once. The CDR3 spans 16 residues. Germline CDR1 MNHNS, CDR2 SASEGT. The V segment lost 4 bases and the J segment 2 bases; nucleotides outside the gene matches: 9. The material sequenced was peripheral blood. V is TRBV6-1 and J is TRBJ2-3; 7 positions agree with TRBD2. The sequence was obtained from a man aged 55 to 70 with active or convalescent COVID-19. The CDR3 region has the DNA TGTGCCAGCAGTGTCGCGGGAGCGGAGATCACAGATACGCAGTATTTT. The encoded protein is CASSVAGAEITDTQYF.